One and the same sample provided the 23 T cell receptor beta chains below, sequenced in a study of blood T cell repertoires in COVID-19. Profiled with immunoSEQ multiplex PCR; TCRdb holds only in-frame clones, not every one. Here the sample spans fewer than 200,000 clones, approximately 86% being singletons. The sequencing input was peripheral blood. The receptor source for this set is a woman aged 80 or older with COVID-19, enrolled during active disease.

V gene TRBV7-9 combines with J gene TRBJ1-4; D is unclear. The CDR3 consists of 13 residues. The germline gives CDR1 SEHNR, CDR2 FQNEAQ (reference sequence). V lost 3 bases and J lost 13, with 15 bases in between. For the CDR3, the DNA is TGTGCCAGCAGCTTCTTCGACATTAATAGACTGTTTTTT. This sequence encodes CASSFFDINRLFF. The whole variable domain, remainder taken from reference TRBV7-9 and TRBJ1-4, is DTGVSQNPRHKITKRGQNVTFRCDPISEHNRLYWYRQTLGQGPEFLTYFQNEAQLEKSRLLSDRFSAERPKGSFSTLEIQRTEQGDSAMYLCASSFFDINRLFFGSGTQLSVL.

The table lists this clone with a count of one. This chain uses TRBV4-1 with TRBJ2-3; 9 nucleotides align to TRBD2. V trimming: 0 bases; J trimming: 2 bases; junction bases outside the gene matches: 6. This CDR3 has 17 residues. CDR1 and CDR2 from the germline V gene are MGHRA and YSYEKL. Here the CDR3 reads CASSQEVASGNTDTQYF. DNA for the CDR3: TGCGCCAGCAGCCAAGAGGTGGCTAGCGGGAACACAGATACGCAGTATTTT.

The chain recombines TRBV7-2 with TRBJ2-3; D may be TRBD2 (5 bases). Deletions cut 5 bases from V and 6 bases from J, with 18 bases between. CDR1 is SGHTA and CDR2 is FQGNSA in the germline V gene. The CDR3 extends over 15 amino acids. The CDR3 DNA is TGTGCCAGCAGCCCATTCCCCCTGCGGGCTGATACGCAGTATTTT. The encoded protein is CASSPFPLRADTQYF.

This rearrangement joins TRBV10-3 to TRBJ2-7; D might be TRBD2 (5 bases). This CDR3 comprises 12 residues. V was cut by 6 bases and J by 5 bases, with 11 bases left in between. Germline CDR1 and CDR2: ENHRY and SYGVKD. The CDR3, as DNA: TGTGCCATCAGCGGGATGTCGGACGAGCAGTACTTC. It encodes CAISGMSDEQYF.

The J gene is TRBJ2-3, the V gene TRBV9, with a weak D call TRBD2 (6 bases). The CDR3 covers 15 residues. The germline CDR1 and CDR2 sequences are SGDLS and YYNGEE. Deletions cut 0 bases from V and 0 bases from J, with 8 bases between. In DNA form, the CDR3 reads TGTGCCAGCAGCGTAGTAGCGGCCAGCACAGATACGCAGTATTTT. It translates to CASSVVAASTDTQYF.

DNA of the CDR3: TGTGCCATCAGTCCACTAGACAGGGAGTCGGGTGGCTACACCTTC. Encoded protein: CAISPLDRESGGYTF. The rearrangement uses TRBV10-3 and TRBJ1-2; 7 nucleotides align to TRBD1. V shed 5 bases, J shed 7 bases, and the junction held 13 bases outside the gene matches. CDR3 size: 15 residues. Looked up from germline, CDR1 is ENHRY and CDR2 is SYGVKD.

This sequence joins TRBV7-8 and TRBJ1-5, with a tentative D call TRBD1 (6 bases). The CDR3 length is 15 residues. Germline V lookup: CDR1 SGHVS, CDR2 FQNEAQ. The V gene lost 6 bases and the J gene lost 0 bases, with 12 bases spanning the gap. In DNA form, the CDR3 reads TGTGCCAGCAGGGCCGCAGGGGCTAGCAATCAGCCCCAGCATTTT. This gives the protein CASRAAGASNQPQHF.

The rearrangement uses TRBV5-4 and TRBJ2-1; 7 positions match TRBD2. Germline V lookup: CDR1 SGHNT, CDR2 YYREEE (reference sequence). Unmatched junction bases numbered 13, after V lost 5 bases and J lost 5 bases. This CDR3 spans 16 amino acids. The CDR3 DNA sequence: TGTGCCAGCAGACACGCCGGGACTACCAGGAACAATGAGCAGTTCTTC. Translation: CASRHAGTTRNNEQFF.

CDR3 coding DNA: TGCGCCAGCAGCTTGGGACTAGCGGGAGAAGCGGGGACCGGGGAGCTGTTTTTT. Translating gives CASSLGLAGEAGTGELFF. J is TRBJ2-2 and V is TRBV5-1; 12 positions match TRBD2. Looked up from germline, CDR1 is SGHRS and CDR2 is YFSETQ. The CDR3 runs to 18 residues. V lost 0 bases to trimming and J lost 5 bases; unmatched junction nucleotides: 8. The variable domain in full, with the rest retrieved from reference TRBV5-1 and TRBJ2-2, is KAGVTQTPRYLIKTRGQQVTLSCSPISGHRSVSWYQQTPGQGLQFLFEYFSETQRNKGNFPGRFSGRQFSNSRSEMNVSTLELGDSALYLCASSLGLAGEAGTGELFFGEGSRLTVL.

The chain recombines TRBV5-6 with TRBJ1-2; 9 bases are shared with TRBD1. In germline, CDR1 is SGHDT, CDR2 YYEEEE. V shed 4 bases and J 4 bases; nucleotides not matched to a gene: 11. This CDR3 region has 16 residues. CDR3 sequence (DNA): TGTGCCAGCAGCCTAGGGACAGGGAGGTTCTCCTATGGCTACACCTTC. It translates to CASSLGTGRFSYGYTF.

The V gene is TRBV5-6, the J gene TRBJ1-2; unclear D gene. CDR1 and CDR2 from the germline V gene are SGHDT and YYEEEE. The CDR3 is 14 amino acids. Trimming cost V 4 bases and J 0 bases, with 10 bases left between them. CDR3 sequence: CASSPWRANYGYTF. The CDR3 DNA reads as TGTGCCAGCAGCCCGTGGAGAGCTAACTATGGCTACACCTTC.

This chain links TRBV6-5 with TRBJ2-1; a possible D gene is TRBD2 (5 bases). This CDR3 contains 14 residues. V gave up 6 bases and J gave up 7 bases, with 16 bases separating them. CDR1 MNHEY and CDR2 SVGAGI come from the germline V gene. CDR3 DNA sequence: TGTGCCAGCAGACGCGAGGGCCGCGATAATGAGCAGTTCTTC. As protein: CASRREGRDNEQFF.

The chain uses TRBV5-1 and TRBJ1-1, with 7 bases matching TRBD1. CDR3 length equals 14 residues. V lost 4 bases and J lost 5; bases outside the gene matches: 8. Germline V lookup: CDR1 SGHRS, CDR2 YFSETQ. The CDR3 DNA sequence: TGCGCCAGCAGCAGGGGGCAGGAGAGTACTGAAGCTTTCTTT. Protein: CASSRGQESTEAFF.

A single count supports this clone. The gene calls are TRBV6-1 and TRBJ1-5; no reliable D call. With 2 bases removed from V and 7 bases from J, the gap between germline ends came to 9 bases. Germline CDR1 and CDR2: MNHNS and SASEGT. The CDR3 has 13 residues. The CDR3 DNA reads TGTGCCAGCAGTGAACGTCGGGAGCAGCCCCAGCATTTT. It codes for CASSERREQPQHF.

CDR3 sequence: CASSKGLFREGSPLHF. In nucleotides, the CDR3 is TGTGCCAGCAGCAAAGGATTGTTCAGGGAGGGATCACCCCTCCACTTT. The rearrangement uses TRBV21-1 and TRBJ1-6. TRBV21-1 is designated a pseudogene. This CDR3 is 16 amino acids long.

The V gene is TRBV28, the J gene TRBJ2-7; TRBD1 aligns across 7 bases. The CDR3 covers 14 residues. V lost 5 bases and J lost 1; bases outside the gene matches: 5. Looked up from germline, CDR1 is MDHEN and CDR2 is SYDVKM. CDR3 sequence (DNA): TGTGCCAGCAGTCCGGGACAGAGATCCTACGAGCAGTACTTC. Translation gives CASSPGQRSYEQYF.

The chain uses TRBV15 and TRBJ1-2; D possibly corresponds to TRBD1 (6 bases). The CDR3 length is 15 residues. Between the trimmed V and J ends, which lost 7 bases and 4 bases, there was a span of 19 bases. The germline CDR1 and CDR2 sequences are LNHNV and YYDKDF (reference sequence). Here the CDR3 reads CATTTGTQGLYGYTF. CDR3 DNA: TGTGCCACCACCACCGGGACCCAGGGGCTCTATGGCTACACCTTC.

The chain recombines TRBV7-2 with TRBJ1-3; weak D call: TRBD1 (6 bases). Germline values: CDR1 SGHTA, CDR2 FQGNSA. V shed 6 bases and J shed 4 bases, with 16 bases lying between them. This CDR3 is 15 amino acids long. The CDR3 loop is CASRVRGARGNTIYF. In DNA, the CDR3 is TGTGCCAGCAGGGTTCGGGGGGCGAGGGGAAACACCATATATTTT. Full variable domain (missing parts from reference TRBV7-2 and TRBJ1-3): GAGVSQSPSNKVTEKGKDVELRCDPISGHTALYWYRQSLGQGLEFLIYFQGNSAPDKSGLPSDRFSAERTGGSVSTLTIQRTQQEDSAVYLCASRVRGARGNTIYFGEGSWLTVV.

V gene TRBV6-5 combines with J gene TRBJ1-4, with a tentative D call TRBD1 (6 bases). The V and J ends lost 6 bases and 4 bases respectively, with 9 bases between them. The germline V gene encodes CDR1 MNHEY and CDR2 SVGAGI. The CDR3 sequence is 13 residues long. The CDR3 region is CASSQGINEKLFF. In nucleotides, the CDR3 is TGTGCCAGCAGCCAGGGGATTAATGAAAAACTGTTTTTT.

This clone was seen only a few times. The V gene is TRBV24-1, the J gene TRBJ1-2; D call uncertain. V shed 0 bases and J shed 8 bases, with 9 bases lying between them. CDR1 is KGHDR and CDR2 is SFDVKD in the germline V gene. CDR3 length equals 13 residues. CDR3: CATSDLGGFGYTF. The CDR3 DNA sequence: TGTGCCACCAGTGATTTGGGCGGCTTCGGCTACACCTTC.

This chain connects TRBV25-1 to TRBJ2-3; TRBD2 matches at 7 bases. CDR3 length: 15 residues. J lost 4 bases, V lost 5 bases, and 9 bases had no gene match. Germline V CDR1 and CDR2: MGHDK, SYGVNS. The CDR3 here is CASSRLPAGADTQYF. CDR3 DNA sequence: TGTGCCAGCAGTCGGCTTCCTGCGGGGGCAGATACGCAGTATTTT.

V gene TRBV27 combines with J gene TRBJ2-7; 7 bases match TRBD1. Germline V lookup: CDR1 MNHEY, CDR2 SMNVEV (reference sequence). Unmatched junction bases numbered 13, after V lost 5 bases and J lost 3 bases. This CDR3 region has 16 residues. For the CDR3, the DNA is TGTGCCAGCAGTATCTATCCAGGGGGAATGGTCTACGAGCAGTACTTC. It yields the protein CASSIYPGGMVYEQYF.

CDR3 in amino acids: CASSQRELYYGYTF. The CDR3 nucleotides read TGTGCCAGCAGCCAAAGGGAGCTTTACTATGGCTACACCTTC. This chain uses TRBV5-6 with TRBJ1-2; D is unresolved. CDR1 is SGHDT and CDR2 is YYEEEE in the germline V gene. The CDR3 runs 14 residues. The ends were cut back, 4 bases at V and 3 bases at J, with 13 bases in the middle.